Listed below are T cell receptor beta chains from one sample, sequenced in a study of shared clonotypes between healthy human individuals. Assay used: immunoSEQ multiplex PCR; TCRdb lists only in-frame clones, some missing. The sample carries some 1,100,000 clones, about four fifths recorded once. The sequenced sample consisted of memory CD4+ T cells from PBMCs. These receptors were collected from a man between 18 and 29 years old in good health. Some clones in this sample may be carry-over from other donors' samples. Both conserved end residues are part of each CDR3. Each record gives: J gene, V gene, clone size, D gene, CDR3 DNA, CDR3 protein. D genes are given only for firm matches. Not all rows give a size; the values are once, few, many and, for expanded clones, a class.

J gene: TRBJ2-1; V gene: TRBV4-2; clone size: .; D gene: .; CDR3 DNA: TGTGCCAGCAGCCAAGATTTGCGGAGGTCCTACAATGAGCAGTTCTTC; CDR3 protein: CASSQDLRRSYNEQFF
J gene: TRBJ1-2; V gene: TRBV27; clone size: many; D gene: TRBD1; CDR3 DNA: TGTGCCAGCAGTCCCCGGACAGGGGGCGACTATGGCTACACCTTC; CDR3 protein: CASSPRTGGDYGYTF
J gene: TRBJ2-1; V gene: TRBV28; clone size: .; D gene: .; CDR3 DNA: TGTGCCAGCAGTTCGCCCCCGGACAGTAGCTCCTACAATGAGCAGTTCTTC; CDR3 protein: CASSSPPDSSSYNEQFF
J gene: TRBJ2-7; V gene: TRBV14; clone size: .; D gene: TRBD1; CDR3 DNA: TGTGCCAGCAGCCAGGACAGGGAATCCGAGCAGTACTTC; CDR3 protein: CASSQDRESEQYF
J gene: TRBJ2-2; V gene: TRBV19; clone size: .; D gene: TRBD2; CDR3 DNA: TGTGCCAGTAGTAAAGCGGGAGGGTCAGGTTCGAACACCGGGGAGCTGTTTTTT; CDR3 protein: CASSKAGGSGSNTGELFF
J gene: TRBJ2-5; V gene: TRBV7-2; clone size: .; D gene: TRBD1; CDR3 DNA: TGTGCCAGCAGCTTAGGGCCAGGGGGCGGCGAGACCCAGTACTTC; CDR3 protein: CASSLGPGGGETQYF
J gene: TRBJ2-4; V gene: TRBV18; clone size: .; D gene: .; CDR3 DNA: TGTGCCAGCTCACCGGGAGGGACAGACATTCAGTACTTC; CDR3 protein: CASSPGGTDIQYF
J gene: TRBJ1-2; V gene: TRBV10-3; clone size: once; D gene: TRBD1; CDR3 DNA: TGTGCCACCAATACCGGGACAGGGGCCTATGGCTACACCTTC; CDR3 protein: CATNTGTGAYGYTF
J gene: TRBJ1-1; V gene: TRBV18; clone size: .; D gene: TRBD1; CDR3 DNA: TGTGCCAGCTCACTCGGGGACAGTGAAGCTTTCTTT; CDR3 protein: CASSLGDSEAFF
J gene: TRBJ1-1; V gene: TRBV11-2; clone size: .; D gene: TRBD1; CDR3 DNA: TGTGCCAGCAGCTTACAGGGGGGGCTCACTGAAGCTTTCTTT; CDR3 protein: CASSLQGGLTEAFF
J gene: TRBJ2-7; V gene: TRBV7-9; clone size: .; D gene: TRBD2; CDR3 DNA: TGTGCCAGCAGCTTTGCACTAGCGCTCGAAACTAACTCCTACGAGCAGTACTTC; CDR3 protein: CASSFALALETNSYEQYF
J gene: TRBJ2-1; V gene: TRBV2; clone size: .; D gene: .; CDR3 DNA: TGTGCCAGCAGTGGGGACTGGGGCTACAATGAGCAGTTCTTC; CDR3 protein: CASSGDWGYNEQFF
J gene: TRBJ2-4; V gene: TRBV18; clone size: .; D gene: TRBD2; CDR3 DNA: TGTGCCAGCTCACCTGAGTTAGCGGGGAGTCTAAACATTCAGTACTTC; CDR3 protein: CASSPELAGSLNIQYF
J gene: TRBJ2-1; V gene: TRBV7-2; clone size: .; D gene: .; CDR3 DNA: TGTGCCAGCAGCTTCGCGGCCTCCTACAATGAGCAGTTCTTC; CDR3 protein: CASSFAASYNEQFF
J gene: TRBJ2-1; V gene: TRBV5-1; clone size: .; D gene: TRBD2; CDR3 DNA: TGCGCCAGCAGTCCCACCCCTGGGGGGGACTACAATGAGCAGTTCTTC; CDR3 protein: CASSPTPGGDYNEQFF
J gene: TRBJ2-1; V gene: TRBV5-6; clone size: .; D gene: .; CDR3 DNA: TGTGCCAGCAGCTTTTTTTTAAAGGACAGAAGCTCCTACAATGAGCAGTTCTTC; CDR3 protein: CASSFFLKDRSSYNEQFF
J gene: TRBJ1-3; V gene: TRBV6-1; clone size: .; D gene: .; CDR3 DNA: TGTGCCAGCAGTGAAGGACACTCTGGAAACACCATATATTTT; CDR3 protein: CASSEGHSGNTIYF